The clone carrying this TCR beta chain was detected many times. Mismatch with germline at one junction end may stem from a read error. The CDR3 is made up of 15 amino acids. Looked up from germline, CDR1 is SGHRS and CDR2 is YFSETQ. TCRdb fed the 5' RACE reads into MiXCR, producing one record per CDR3 protein. This sample carries 300,000 to 350,000 distinct CDR3 sequences, approximately 15% of them seen once, and the ten largest clones take around 20%. This sample was included in a study of T-cell memory formation after mild COVID-19. This rearrangement joins TRBV5-1 to TRBJ2-3, with 11 bases lining up with TRBD1. The specimen sequenced was PBMCs or a T cell subset sorted from them (not recorded which). The clonotype was recovered from a man between 18 and 35 years old who had mild COVID-19 (a few samples of this study predate the infection). Cell type and time point are not known. For the CDR3, the DNA is TGTGCCAGCAGCTTAGGACAGGGGGCCACAGATACGCAGTATTTT. It encodes CASSLGQGATDTQYF. The variable domain in full, completed from reference TRBV5-1 and TRBJ2-3, reads KAGVTQTPRYLIKTRGQQVTLSCSPISGHRSVSWYQQTPGQGLQFLFEYFSETQRNKGNFPGRFSGRQFSNSRSEMNVSTLELGDSALYLCASSLGQGATDTQYFGPGTRLTVL.